The next 17 T cell receptor beta chains were all read from a single sample in a study of blood T cell repertoires in COVID-19 (TCRdb year 2020). The library relied on the immunoSEQ multiplex PCR assay. The table comes from immuneACCESS by way of TCRdb, which keeps in-frame sequences with V and J called. Part of the clones is missing from these tables; in studies checked, under half for an unresolved V gene and the rest for unknown reasons. This sample comprises some 130,000 clones, about 89% of them detected only once. About an eighth of the sample lies in the top ten. Sequences were obtained from peripheral blood. The receptor set was obtained from a woman aged 70-85 years with COVID-19, enrolled during active disease.

The CDR3 region is CASSLGEDRAAFF. The DNA for the CDR3 is TGTGCCAGCAGCTTAGGGGAGGACAGGGCAGCTTTCTTT. J is TRBJ1-1 and V is TRBV11-3; 8 bases map to TRBD1. Germline V gene lookup returns CDR1 SGHNT and CDR2 YENEEA. The CDR3 is made up of 13 amino acids. Trimming removed 1 base from V and 10 bases from J; junction bases left unmatched: 5.

The rearrangement joins TRBV5-5 to TRBJ1-1; TRBD1 matches 11 bases. V lost 3 bases to trimming and J lost 2 bases; unmatched junction nucleotides: 6. There are 16 residues in the CDR3. CDR1 is SGHKS, CDR2 YYEKEE, per germline (reference sequence). The CDR3 coding sequence is TGTGCCAGCAGCTCCACGGGACAGGGGGGCAACACTGAAGCTTTCTTT. This sequence encodes CASSSTGQGGNTEAFF.

The chain joins TRBV25-1 to TRBJ2-1, with 11 nucleotides matching TRBD2. The CDR3 totals 16 residues. V gave up 4 bases and J gave up 4 bases; unmatched junction bases: 6. Germline values: CDR1 MGHDK, CDR2 SYGVNS. The CDR3 loop reads CASSALAGGTYNEQFF. The DNA for the CDR3 is TGTGCCAGCAGTGCATTAGCGGGGGGGACGTACAATGAGCAGTTCTTC.

The rearrangement joins TRBV6-1 to TRBJ1-4, with TRBD1 matching 12 bases. Trimming at V came to 3 bases and at J to 8 bases, leaving 4 bases not matched to a gene. Germline V CDR1 and CDR2: MNHNS, SASEGT. The CDR3 loop spans 15 amino acids. For the CDR3, the DNA is TGTGCCAGCAGTGAGGGACAGGGGGCTCGAGAAAAACTGTTTTTT. Translation gives CASSEGQGAREKLFF.

The rearrangement joins TRBV4-1 to TRBJ2-5; 7 bases fit TRBD2. Germline V gene sequence: CDR1 MGHRA, CDR2 YSYEKL. CDR3 size: 14 residues. V lost 1 base and J lost 5; bases outside the gene matches: 4. The CDR3 DNA sequence: TGCGCCAGCAGCCAAGTGGTGGGGGGGGAGACCCAGTACTTC. Encoded protein: CASSQVVGGETQYF.

The CDR3 here is CASSPGRGAFKTGELFF. CDR3 DNA sequence: TGTGCCAGCAGCCCCGGCAGAGGCGCGTTTAAGACCGGGGAGCTGTTTTTT. This chain links TRBV11-2 with TRBJ2-2; no reliable D call. Trimming shortened V by 5 bases and J by 5 bases, and 21 bases separated the two germline ends. This CDR3 has 17 residues. In germline, CDR1 is SGHAT, CDR2 FQNNGV.

The chain uses TRBV30 and TRBJ1-2; D call uncertain. CDR1 and CDR2 from the germline V gene are GTSNPN and SVGIG (reference sequence). V was pared by 5 bases and J by 2 bases, with 9 bases between. The CDR3 runs 12 residues. The CDR3 sequence: CAWFTQNYGYTF. The CDR3 coding sequence is TGTGCCTGGTTTACACAGAACTATGGCTACACCTTC.

The chain combines TRBV29-1 with TRBJ2-7; TRBD1 matches 10 bases. The V and J ends lost 4 bases and 6 bases, in that order; junction bases with no gene match: 3. CDR1 is SQVTM and CDR2 is ANQGSEA in the germline V gene. The CDR3 has 12 residues. The CDR3, as DNA: TGCAGCGTTGGGACAGGGGGGTCCGAGCAGTACTTC. Protein sequence: CSVGTGGSEQYF.

The chain uses TRBV5-6 and TRBJ1-2; tentative D call: TRBD1 (6 bases). The CDR3 length is 15 residues. The germline V and J ends were trimmed by 0 bases and 4 bases, with 13 bases remaining between them. CDR1 and CDR2 from the germline V gene are SGHDT and YYEEEE. CDR3 region: CASSLDRTAIYGYTF. The CDR3 DNA is TGTGCCAGCAGCTTGGACCGGACAGCGATCTATGGCTACACCTTC. Looking up the rest from reference TRBV5-6 and TRBJ1-2 gives the full variable domain: DAGVTQSPTHLIKTRGQQVTLRCSPKSGHDTVSWYQQALGQGPQFIFQYYEEEERQRGNFPDRFSGHQFPNYSSELNVNALLLGDSALYLCASSLDRTAIYGYTFGSGTRLTVV.

This rearrangement joins TRBV12-3 or TRBV12-4 to TRBJ1-5, with TRBD1 as a possible D gene (5 bases). Trimming took off 5 bases at V and 6 bases at J, with 11 bases between the two ends. This CDR3 spans 13 amino acids. The CDR3 sequence is CASSPGKAQPQHF. The DNA of the CDR3 is TGTGCCAGCAGTCCAGGGAAGGCTCAGCCCCAGCATTTT.

The rearrangement uses TRBV4-1 and TRBJ1-1; D is perhaps TRBD1 (5 bases). This CDR3 contains 15 residues. Trimming cost V 5 bases and J 0 bases, with 13 bases left between them. Germline V gene data show CDR1 as MGHRA and CDR2 as YSYEKL. CDR3 amino acids: CASSAGLTLNTEAFF. CDR3 in DNA: TGCGCCAGCAGCGCAGGGCTTACTTTGAACACTGAAGCTTTCTTT.

The V gene is TRBV7-2, the J gene TRBJ2-1; TRBD1 matches 8 bases. This CDR3 has 14 amino acids. V shed 6 bases, J shed 3 bases, and the junction held 4 bases outside the gene matches. Germline CDR1 reads SGHTA; CDR2 reads FQGNSA. DNA of the CDR3: TGTGCCAGCAGGGACAGGGCGGGCTACAATGAGCAGTTCTTC. It is translated as CASRDRAGYNEQFF.

The chain joins TRBV2 to TRBJ2-1, with D perhaps matching TRBD2 (6 bases). Per the germline V gene, CDR1 is SNHLY and CDR2 is FYNNEI. The CDR3 consists of 12 residues. The V and J ends lost 6 bases and 9 bases respectively, with 12 bases between them. Written as DNA, the CDR3 is TGTGCCAGCAGGGGAGGCGGGTCTGAGCAGTTCTTC. As protein: CASRGGGSEQFF.

This clone was observed once. The chain is built from TRBV5-1 and TRBJ1-3; D gene ambiguous. Germline V gene data show CDR1 as SGHRS and CDR2 as YFSETQ. V was pared by 2 bases and J by 2 bases, with 5 bases between. CDR3 length equals 13 residues. CDR3 residues: CASSFSAGNTIYF. The CDR3 nucleotides are TGCGCCAGCAGCTTTTCGGCTGGAAACACCATATATTTT.

The chain couples TRBV28 to TRBJ1-2; D is perhaps TRBD1 (5 bases). The germline V gene encodes CDR1 MDHEN and CDR2 SYDVKM. The V and J ends lost 2 bases and 2 bases respectively, with 15 bases between them. The CDR3 has 16 residues. CDR3 DNA sequence: TGTGCCAGCAGTTTAACCCCCGGGGGAGGGAACTATGGCTACACCTTC. This translates into CASSLTPGGGNYGYTF.

The CDR3 reads CASSPSGFSYEQYF. The CDR3 bases are TGTGCCAGCTCACCGTCAGGGTTCTCCTACGAGCAGTACTTC. This rearrangement joins TRBV18 to TRBJ2-7, with D perhaps TRBD1 (5 bases). The V and J ends lost 3 bases and 0 bases respectively, with 9 bases between them. CDR1 and CDR2 (germline): KGHSH, LQKENI. CDR3 length equals 14 residues.

The chain employs TRBV6-5 and TRBJ2-7, with 8 positions matching TRBD1. V shed 6 bases and J 4 bases; nucleotides not matched to a gene: 11. Looked up from germline, CDR1 is MNHEY and CDR2 is SVGAGI. The CDR3 length is 15 residues. This CDR3 is CASSRQGASGYEQYF. Here the CDR3 DNA reads TGTGCCAGCAGCAGGCAGGGGGCAAGTGGGTACGAGCAGTACTTC.